One sample yielded the 18 T cell receptor beta chains listed below, sequenced in a study of regulatory T cells in long-lasting Graves disease. Sample time point: newly diagnosed GD, antithyroid drugs for less than 3 months. With RNA extracted from PBMCs as input, the TCR library was made. Building the TCR beta libraries relied on iRepertoire HTBI primers, and CDR3 regions underwent Arm-PCR. One entry per CDR3 protein, called by TCRdb with MiXCR from the multiplex PCR reads. The sample shows hundreds of thousands of distinct CDR3 sequences, 16% of them seen only once. The same specimen was also included in a second study, on T cells in Graves' hyperthyroidism and ophthalmopathy.

The sequencing used peripheral blood mononuclear cells (PBMCs), collected at new diagnosis, from a patient treated with antithyroid drugs. The receptors shown here come from a woman in her twenties or thirties with Graves disease.

This clonotype was seen repeatedly, ten times or more. This chain joins TRBV29-1 and TRBJ2-1; 8 bases match TRBD1. This CDR3 region has 15 residues. Germline assignment: CDR1 SQVTM and CDR2 ANQGSEA. Losses at the gene ends were 7 bases for V and 9 bases for J; bases not matched to a gene: 17. The CDR3 DNA follows: TGCAGCGCTGGATCACAGACCGGACAGGGAGGTGAGCAGTTCTTC. Its protein is CSAGSQTGQGGEQFF.

This clonotype was detected ten times or more. This rearrangement joins TRBV6-2 or TRBV6-3 to TRBJ1-6; D gene ambiguous. There are 16 residues in the CDR3. Per the germline V gene, CDR1 is MNHEY and CDR2 is SVGEGT. Deletions cut 0 bases from V and 2 bases from J, with 8 bases between. CDR3 bases: TGTGCCAGCAGTTACTCGGTCGGAGCCTATAATTCACCCCTCCACTTT. Encoded protein: CASSYSVGAYNSPLHF.

The table lists this clonotype with a few counts. The genes are TRBV14 and TRBJ2-1, with D uncertain. V was cut by 2 bases and J by 3 bases, with 11 bases left in between. Germline lookup yields CDR1 SGHDN and CDR2 FVKESK. The CDR3 runs to 15 residues. The CDR3 spells CASSQLGEYYNEQFF. CDR3 sequence (DNA): TGTGCCAGCAGCCAATTGGGCGAGTACTACAATGAGCAGTTCTTC.

This clonotype was found a few times. V is TRBV2 and J is TRBJ2-1, with D possibly being TRBD2 (6 bases). CDR3 length equals 15 residues. V lost 4 bases, J lost 9 bases, and 19 bases lay in between. Germline CDR1 SNHLY, CDR2 FYNNEI. CDR3 nucleotides: TGTGCCAGCAGTGCAATCCAAGGGAAGGGAGGTGAGCAGTTCTTC. This translates into CASSAIQGKGGEQFF.

V usage is TRBV10-1 and J usage is TRBJ2-3; D is undetermined. The germline V gene has CDR1 WNHNN and CDR2 SYGVQD (reference sequence). V lost 3 bases and J lost 2, with 9 bases in between. The CDR3 runs to 14 residues. The CDR3 region is CASSDVGLTDTQYF. CDR3 nucleotides: TGCGCCAGCAGTGATGTAGGGCTCACAGATACGCAGTATTTT.

This clonotype was observed at least ten times. This chain joins TRBV2 and TRBJ1-2; D gene unclear. This CDR3 region has 12 residues. CDR1 is SNHLY, CDR2 FYNNEI, per germline. Trimming cost V 7 bases and J 8 bases, with 14 bases left between them. The CDR3 loop is CASTYTTSGYTF. The CDR3 nucleotides are TGTGCCAGCACCTACACTACCTCAGGCTACACCTTC. The variable domain in full, with the rest retrieved from reference TRBV2 and TRBJ1-2, is EPEVTQTPSHQVTQMGQEVILRCVPISNHLYFYWYRQILGQKVEFLVSFYNNEISEKSEIFDDQFSVERPDGSNFTLKIRSTKLEDSAMYFCASTYTTSGYTFGSGTRLTVV.

This clonotype was counted a few times. This chain uses TRBV12-3 or TRBV12-4 with TRBJ2-3; D could derive from TRBD1 or TRBD2 (5 bases each). The CDR3 extends over 14 amino acids. The V end was cut by 7 bases, the J end by 2 bases, with 13 bases between. CDR3 in amino acids: CASNQPGPTDTQYF. The DNA for the CDR3 is TGTGCCAGCAACCAGCCGGGGCCCACAGATACGCAGTATTTT.

This clonotype was counted ten times or more. V gene TRBV24-1 combines with J gene TRBJ2-5; D possibly corresponds to TRBD2 (5 bases). CDR3 size: 14 residues. V lost 2 bases to trimming and J lost 4 bases, with 10 bases between them. Germline CDR1 reads KGHDR; CDR2 reads SFDVKD. The CDR3 region is CATSDSTRGETQYF. In DNA, the CDR3 is TGTGCCACCAGTGATTCGACCCGGGGAGAGACCCAGTACTTC.

At least ten counts were recorded for this clonotype. The V call is TRBV28, the J call TRBJ2-7; weak D call: TRBD1 (6 bases). The V end lost 8 bases, the J end lost 6 bases, and 23 bases lay between the germline ends. The CDR3 runs 15 residues. Germline V gene lookup returns CDR1 MDHEN and CDR2 SYDVKM. The CDR3 loop reads CASPPRAGADGEQYF. For the CDR3, the DNA is TGTGCCAGCCCCCCCCGGGCAGGGGCTGATGGCGAGCAGTACTTC.

This clonotype was recorded at least ten times. V is TRBV28 and J is TRBJ1-1; TRBD1 matches at 7 bases. The germline CDR1 and CDR2 sequences are MDHEN and SYDVKM. This CDR3 has 13 amino acids. V shed 10 bases, J shed 5 bases, and the junction held 10 bases outside the gene matches. CDR3 loop: CATRTGVQTEAFF. In nucleotides, the CDR3 is TGTGCCACCCGAACAGGGGTTCAGACTGAAGCTTTCTTT.

This clonotype was seen more than once but under ten times. The chain couples TRBV9 to TRBJ2-5; TRBD1 matches 10 bases. Germline CDR1 and CDR2: SGDLS and YYNGEE. The junction had 6 bases not matched to a gene; V was cut back by 0 bases and J by 7 bases. The CDR3 is made up of 15 amino acids. In DNA, the CDR3 is TGTGCCAGCAGCGTAGAGACAGGGGGCTTTGTGACCCAGTACTTC. Amino acids: CASSVETGGFVTQYF.

The sample holds many counts of this clonotype. The chain recombines TRBV20-1 with TRBJ2-7; weak D call: TRBD1 (5 bases). Per the germline V gene, CDR1 is DFQATT and CDR2 is SNEGSKA (reference sequence). V was clipped by 3 bases and J by 3 bases, with 9 bases between them. There are 12 residues in the CDR3. The CDR3 bases are TGCAGTGCTAGGGCCAGGGTCTACGAGCAGTACTTC. Its translation: CSARARVYEQYF.

This clonotype was observed many times. The chain has TRBV29-1 and TRBJ2-1; 8 nucleotides line up with TRBD1. The CDR3 is 14 amino acids. V gave up 8 bases and J gave up 6 bases; unmatched junction bases: 12. In germline, CDR1 is SQVTM, CDR2 ANQGSEA. CDR3 protein: CSSTPWQGANEQFF. The CDR3 bases are TGCAGCTCTACACCATGGCAGGGGGCCAATGAGCAGTTCTTC.

Turning to this clonotype: Lacking the conserved final phenylalanine or tryptophan, this CDR3 likely reflects a read error. The chain uses TRBV20-1 and TRBJ2-5, with D possibly being TRBD1 (5 bases). The CDR3 totals 13 residues. CDR1 is DFQATT, CDR2 SNEGSKA, per germline (reference sequence). Trimming took 2 bases from V and 4 from J, leaving 11 bases between them. DNA of the CDR3: TGCAGTGCTAGAATGTGGGGCACAGAGACCCAGTACCTC. Its translation: CSARMWGTETQYL.

This clonotype was counted many times. This chain joins TRBV2 and TRBJ2-7; 11 bases are a match to TRBD1. The germline CDR1 and CDR2 sequences are SNHLY and FYNNEI. V shed 2 bases, J shed 7 bases, and the junction held 7 bases outside the gene matches. The CDR3 spans 15 residues. The CDR3, as DNA: TGTGCCAGCAGTGAAAGGCCGGGACAGGGGGGAGAGCAGTACTTC. Translated, it gives CASSERPGQGGEQYF. Drawing the rest from reference TRBV2 and TRBJ2-7, the complete variable domain is EPEVTQTPSHQVTQMGQEVILRCVPISNHLYFYWYRQILGQKVEFLVSFYNNEISEKSEIFDDQFSVERPDGSNFTLKIRSTKLEDSAMYFCASSERPGQGGEQYFGPGTRLTVT.

This clonotype was counted at least ten times. The chain employs TRBV2 and TRBJ2-2; possibly TRBD1 for D (5 bases). The CDR3 is 14 residues long. Germline values: CDR1 SNHLY, CDR2 FYNNEI. The V gene lost 6 bases and the J gene lost 1 base, with 9 bases spanning the gap. The CDR3 bases are TGTGCCAGCAGCTTAGGGGTGAACACCGGGGAGCTGTTTTTT. Translating gives CASSLGVNTGELFF.

This clonotype was recorded at least ten times. This chain uses TRBV20-1 with TRBJ2-1; 11 bases map to TRBD1. Germline-derived CDR1 and CDR2 are DFQATT and SNEGSKA (reference sequence). There are 19 residues in the CDR3. Germline trimming cut 3 bases from V and 3 bases from J; bases unmatched to any gene: 16. DNA for the CDR3: TGCAGTGCTAGCCGTGCACCGGGACAGGGGGGCAAAAGCTACAATGAGCAGTTCTTC. Translated: CSASRAPGQGGKSYNEQFF.

This clonotype was recorded at least ten times. The chain recombines TRBV28 with TRBJ2-7, with 8 bases that match TRBD1. Per the germline V gene, CDR1 is MDHEN and CDR2 is SYDVKM. Trimming at V came to 5 bases and at J to 5 bases, leaving 8 bases not matched to a gene. CDR3 size: 14 residues. The CDR3 DNA reads TGTGCCAGCAGTCTTAGGACAGGGCTCAACGAGCAGTACTTC. Translation gives CASSLRTGLNEQYF.